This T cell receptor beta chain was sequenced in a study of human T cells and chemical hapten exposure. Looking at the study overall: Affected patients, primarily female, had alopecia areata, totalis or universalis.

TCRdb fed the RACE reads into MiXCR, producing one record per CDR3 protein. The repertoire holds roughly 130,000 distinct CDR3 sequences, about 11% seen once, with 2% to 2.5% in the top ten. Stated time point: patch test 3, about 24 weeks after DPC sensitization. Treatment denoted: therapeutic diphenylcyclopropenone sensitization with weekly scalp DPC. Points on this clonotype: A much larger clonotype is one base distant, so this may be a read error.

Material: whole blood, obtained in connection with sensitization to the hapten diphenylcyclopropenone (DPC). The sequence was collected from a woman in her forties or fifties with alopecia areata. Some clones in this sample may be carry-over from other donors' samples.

The CDR3 DNA follows: TGCAGTGCTAGAGATATGAGCGGGAGCCGAGAGACCCAGTACTTC. Translating it yields CSARDMSGSRETQYF. The J gene is TRBJ2-5, the V gene TRBV20-1; 8 positions agree with TRBD2. The length of the CDR3 is 15 residues. J gave up 4 bases and V 0 bases, and 7 bases lay outside the gene matches. Germline CDR1 and CDR2: DFQATT and SNEGSKA (reference sequence).